This T cell receptor (beta chain) was documented in a study of CD8 T cells in Susac syndrome. Study in general: Patients with Susac syndrome were therapy-naive, on corticosteroids, or on intravenous immunoglobulin alone at the time that blood was drawn. Findings and limits, study-wide: An acknowledgment was made by the study that its TCR sequencing and HLA analysis involved relatively few individuals.

Reverse transcription of 0.5 to 1 ug RNA was performed with random hexamers. The method of amplification for TCR beta CDR3 was immunoSEQ multiplex PCR, covering 54 Vbeta and 13 Jbeta. TCRdb ran MiXCR on the immunoSEQ multiplex PCR reads and lists one entry per CDR3 protein. The sample lists under 200,000 distinct CDR3 sequences, approximately 94% occurring once. CDR3 size: 15 residues. The V segment lost 6 bases and the J segment 0 bases; nucleotides outside the gene matches: 5. Fulfillment of recently defined diagnostic criteria for definite or probable disease was shown by the patients with Susac syndrome. For this clonotype: Its antigen remains unidentified.

This chain joins TRBV12-3 or TRBV12-4 and TRBJ1-1; 9 bases match TRBD1. The sequence was obtained from a human donor with Susac syndrome. Sequences were obtained from CD4+ T cells from PBMCs. The CDR3 is CASRAGTGMNTEAFF. DNA of the CDR3: TGTGCCAGCAGAGCCGGGACAGGGATGAACACTGAAGCTTTCTTT.